The TCR beta chain described here comes from a study of cytomegalovirus exposure and HLA in healthy donors. Study results and limitations: A later analysis showed that HLA-associated TCR beta chains had undergone more clonal expansion than equally common others.

Regarding this clone: Its antigen remains unknown.

The CDR3 is 17 amino acids. V was shortened by 0 bases and J by 0 bases, with 13 bases between the two germline ends. Germline CDR1 and CDR2: LGHNT and FRNRAP. Primers for the PCR totalled 60 Vbeta and 13 Jbeta. Assay: immunoSEQ multiplex PCR; the TCRdb copy retains only in-frame clones and omits some. The profile shows over 70,000 clones, 80% of them singletons. J is TRBJ2-3 and V is TRBV12-5, with D perhaps TRBD2 (6 bases). Sample: PBMCs. The sequence came from a man in his fifties in good health and CMV-seropositive. The CDR3 DNA reads TGTGCTAGTGGTTTGGTACGGGACGGGACTAGCACAGATACGCAGTATTTT. Its translation is CASGLVRDGTSTDTQYF. Full variable domain (rest looked up from reference TRBV12-5 and TRBJ2-3): DARVTQTPRHKVTEMGQEVTMRCQPILGHNTVFWYRQTMMQGLELLAYFRNRAPLDDSGMPKDRFSAEMPDATLATLKIQPSEPRDSAVYFCASGLVRDGTSTDTQYFGPGTRLTVL.